This record covers a single T cell receptor beta chain. The source of the sample is a study of blood T cell repertoires in COVID-19. Study context: Samples of COVID-19 (acute and convalescent) were obtained from the United States, Italy and Spain. Sources were T cells, B-cell-depleted T cells, or PBMCs; the material itself was cDNA or gDNA.

The method was immunoSEQ multiplex PCR; TCRdb's version includes in-frame clones alone and lacks a portion of them. The table includes around 88,000 clones, roughly 80% detected once. The sequence derives from a man aged 55 to 70 with acute or convalescent COVID-19. Sample: peripheral blood.

CDR3 DNA: TGTGCCAGCAGCCCCTCGATGCGGGCTAGCACAGATACGCAGTATTTT. Translated: CASSPSMRASTDTQYF. The chain recombines TRBV3-1 (or the pseudogene TRBV3-2) with TRBJ2-3, with a weak D call TRBD2 (5 bases). Germline loops: CDR1 LGHDT, CDR2 YNNKEL (reference sequence). V was clipped by 4 bases and J by 0 bases, with 14 bases between them. The CDR3 length is 16 residues.